The rows below give T cell receptor beta chains drawn from one sample of a study of Graves' ophthalmopathy and Graves' hyperthyroidism. Each CDR3 protein is one row after TCRdb ran MiXCR on the multiplex PCR reads. The data show 300,000 or so distinct CDR3 sequences, 15% to 20% seen once. The source material was peripheral blood. The receptors originated from an adult man with Graves' ophthalmopathy. The CDR3 runs from the conserved cysteine through the conserved F or W. Fields, in order: V gene, clone size, J gene, D gene, CDR3 DNA, CDR3 protein. The D gene is left open where the match is weak. For some rows the clone size is stated as once, few or many, or as a class when expanded; others skip it.

v_gene: TRBV24-1
abundance: many
j_gene: TRBJ2-2
d_gene: -
CDR3nt: TGTGCCACCAGCAGCACACTACAGGGGGCGAATAGCGGGACCACCGGGGAGCTGTTTTTT
CDR3aa: CATSSTLQGANSGTTGELFF

v_gene: TRBV6-1
abundance: many
j_gene: TRBJ2-7
d_gene: -
CDR3nt: TGTGCCAGCAGTCCCGTTAGGGCCTACGAGCAGTACTTC
CDR3aa: CASSPVRAYEQYF

v_gene: TRBV12-3/TRBV12-4
abundance: -
j_gene: TRBJ2-5
d_gene: TRBD1
CDR3nt: TGTGCCAGCACTCTAGGACAGGAAACCATCGGGGAGACCCAGTACTTC
CDR3aa: CASTLGQETIGETQYF

v_gene: TRBV6-2/TRBV6-3
abundance: -
j_gene: TRBJ1-2
d_gene: -
CDR3nt: TGTGCCAGCAGTTACTTGGTCAGAACTAACTATGGCTACATCTTC
CDR3aa: CASSYLVRTNYGYIF

v_gene: TRBV29-1
abundance: many
j_gene: TRBJ2-2
d_gene: -
CDR3nt: TGCAGCGGAATGAACACCGGGGAGCTGTTTTTT
CDR3aa: CSGMNTGELFF

v_gene: TRBV6-1
abundance: -
j_gene: TRBJ1-4
d_gene: -
CDR3nt: TGTGCCAGCAGTAAGAGTACAGGGTTGATCGGAAGTGAAAAACTGTTTTTT
CDR3aa: CASSKSTGLIGSEKLFF

v_gene: TRBV6-5
abundance: many
j_gene: TRBJ2-2
d_gene: TRBD2
CDR3nt: TGTGCCAGCAGAATGTTAGCGGGGAACACCGGGGAGCTGTTTTTT
CDR3aa: CASRMLAGNTGELFF

v_gene: TRBV6-1
abundance: many
j_gene: TRBJ1-5
d_gene: TRBD1
CDR3nt: TGTGCCAGCAGTGTACAGGGGGCCTATCAGCCCCAGCATTTT
CDR3aa: CASSVQGAYQPQHF

v_gene: TRBV10-3
abundance: many
j_gene: TRBJ2-7
d_gene: TRBD1
CDR3nt: TGTGCCATCAGAGAGACAGGGACAGGGGAGCAGTACTTC
CDR3aa: CAIRETGTGEQYF

v_gene: TRBV4-1
abundance: many
j_gene: TRBJ2-7
d_gene: TRBD1
CDR3nt: TGCGCCAGCAGCCAAGGTCAACGGACAGGGTCCTACGAGCAGTACTTC
CDR3aa: CASSQGQRTGSYEQYF

v_gene: TRBV15
abundance: many
j_gene: TRBJ1-5
d_gene: -
CDR3nt: TGTGCCACCAGCAGAGGAACAGGGAATCAGCCCCAGCATTTT
CDR3aa: CATSRGTGNQPQHF

v_gene: TRBV6-2/TRBV6-3
abundance: -
j_gene: TRBJ2-7
d_gene: -
CDR3nt: TGTGCCAGCAGTTACGAACTCGTCCTGATTCAGTACTTC
CDR3aa: CASSYELVLIQYF

v_gene: TRBV12-3/TRBV12-4
abundance: few
j_gene: TRBJ2-5
d_gene: TRBD2
CDR3nt: TGTGCCAGCGGACTAGCGGGGGAGCATCAAGAGACCCAGTACTTC
CDR3aa: CASGLAGEHQETQYF

v_gene: TRBV2
abundance: many
j_gene: TRBJ2-5
d_gene: -
CDR3nt: TGTGCCAGCAGCAACACAGGGACCGGGGAGACCCAGTACTTC
CDR3aa: CASSNTGTGETQYF

v_gene: TRBV19
abundance: many
j_gene: TRBJ1-2
d_gene: -
CDR3nt: TGTGCCAGTAACGTAGGAATACACGGTGGCTACACCTTC
CDR3aa: CASNVGIHGGYTF

v_gene: TRBV5-1
abundance: many
j_gene: TRBJ2-2
d_gene: TRBD2
CDR3nt: TGCGCCAGCAGCGGTCTAGCGGGATCGAACGCCGGGGAGCTGTTTTTT
CDR3aa: CASSGLAGSNAGELFF

v_gene: TRBV6-1
abundance: many
j_gene: TRBJ1-5
d_gene: -
CDR3nt: TGTGCCAGCGCCGGTGGGGGGGACAATCAGCCCCAGCATTTT
CDR3aa: CASAGGGDNQPQHF

v_gene: TRBV9
abundance: many
j_gene: TRBJ1-6
d_gene: -
CDR3nt: TGTGCCAGCAGCGTAGAGGACAGTGTGTCACCCCTCCACTTT
CDR3aa: CASSVEDSVSPLHF

v_gene: TRBV30
abundance: many
j_gene: TRBJ2-7
d_gene: -
CDR3nt: TGTGCCTGGGGGGGCAACTACGAGCAGTACTTC
CDR3aa: CAWGGNYEQYF

v_gene: TRBV6-5
abundance: many
j_gene: TRBJ1-6
d_gene: TRBD1
CDR3nt: TGTGCCAGCAGTTATTCGACTGGGCCCAGGGGGAGTTTTAATTCACCCCTCCACTTT
CDR3aa: CASSYSTGPRGSFNSPLHF

v_gene: TRBV6-2/TRBV6-3
abundance: many
j_gene: TRBJ2-3
d_gene: TRBD2
CDR3nt: TGTGCCAGCAGTTTCGGGGGGGCGCTAACAGATACGCAGTATTTT
CDR3aa: CASSFGGALTDTQYF

v_gene: TRBV6-1
abundance: -
j_gene: TRBJ2-7
d_gene: -
CDR3nt: TGTGCCAGCAGTAAAAGAAAAACCACGACCTACGAGCAGTACTTC
CDR3aa: CASSKRKTTTYEQYF

v_gene: TRBV18
abundance: -
j_gene: TRBJ2-5
d_gene: -
CDR3nt: TGTGCCACCCAGGAAAACAACCAAGAGACCCAGTACTTC
CDR3aa: CATQENNQETQYF

v_gene: TRBV6-2/TRBV6-3
abundance: -
j_gene: TRBJ2-7
d_gene: -
CDR3nt: TGTGCCAGCAGTTACAAGACGAGACGGAACTCCTACGAGCAGTACTTC
CDR3aa: CASSYKTRRNSYEQYF

v_gene: TRBV19
abundance: many
j_gene: TRBJ2-5
d_gene: -
CDR3nt: TGTGCCAGTAGTAATCAGGGGATTGAGGAGACCCAGTACTTC
CDR3aa: CASSNQGIEETQYF

v_gene: TRBV24-1
abundance: -
j_gene: TRBJ2-2
d_gene: TRBD2
CDR3nt: TGTGCCACCAGTGATAAAGGGACTAGAGGGACCGGGGAGCTGTTTTTT
CDR3aa: CATSDKGTRGTGELFF

v_gene: TRBV28
abundance: -
j_gene: TRBJ2-7
d_gene: TRBD1
CDR3nt: TGTGCCAGCAGTTTTCAGGGGGTCGGTAGGCAGTACTTC
CDR3aa: CASSFQGVGRQYF

v_gene: TRBV20-1
abundance: -
j_gene: TRBJ2-5
d_gene: -
CDR3nt: TGCAGTGCTATCACGGGATTCCAAGAGACCCAGTACTTC
CDR3aa: CSAITGFQETQYF